Listed here are 17 T cell receptor beta chains from one sample, sequenced in a study of OX40 agonist ivuxolimab in advanced cancers. Library creation used the immunoSEQ multiplex PCR assay. This is the immuneACCESS table as TCRdb keeps it, with only in-frame sequences that have V and J called. A part of the clones is gone; compared with another copy, unresolved V genes explain less than half, and the rest is unexplained. In all, the sample holds about 52,000 clones, and approximately 80% of those were seen once. 12% of the sample is in the top ten clones. The sequences come from CD4+ or CD8+ T cells sorted from blood, collected in a trial of the OX40 agonist ivuxolimab. The receptors stem from an adult with an advanced solid tumor such as melanoma, head and neck, liver or kidney cancer.

V usage is TRBV28 and J usage is TRBJ2-7; no definite D call. V lost 8 bases and J lost 4, with 15 bases in between. The CDR3 covers 13 residues. Germline loops: CDR1 MDHEN, CDR2 SYDVKM. CDR3 DNA sequence: TGTGCCAGCCCCGGGCCCAATGGTTACGAGCAGTACTTC. This encodes CASPGPNGYEQYF.

For this clone: Different DNA sequences within this sample yield the same CDR3. This chain uses TRBV6-6 with TRBJ1-6; D is ambiguous. From germline, CDR1 is MNHNY and CDR2 SVGAGI (reference sequence). This CDR3 is 15 amino acids long. The V gene lost 5 bases and the J gene lost 1 base, with 9 bases spanning the gap. The CDR3 is CASSTDASYNSPLHF. Here the CDR3 DNA reads TGTGCCAGCAGTACCGATGCGTCCTATAATTCACCCCTCCACTTT.

The chain uses TRBV5-1 and TRBJ2-5, with 10 bases identical to TRBD2. The junction had 17 bases not matched to a gene; V was cut back by 4 bases and J by 5 bases. The germline CDR1 and CDR2 sequences are SGHRS and YFSETQ. CDR3 length: 18 amino acids. In nucleotides, the CDR3 is TGCGCCAGCAGCCTCCGACCAACTAGCGGGGTATCTCGGGAGACCCAGTACTTC. Amino acid sequence: CASSLRPTSGVSRETQYF.

V usage is TRBV7-8 and J usage is TRBJ1-1, with 7 nucleotides matching TRBD1. CDR3 length: 17 amino acids. Germline V gene data show CDR1 as SGHVS and CDR2 as FQNEAQ. The trim removed 5 bases at V and 5 bases at J, leaving 17 bases unmatched. The CDR3 region is CASSRLKPTGASTEAFF. In nucleotides, the CDR3 is TGTGCCAGCAGCAGACTTAAACCAACAGGGGCATCTACTGAAGCTTTCTTT.

V is TRBV6-1 and J is TRBJ2-1, with 9 bases fitting TRBD2. The CDR3 is 15 amino acids. Germline V gene data show CDR1 as MNHNS and CDR2 as SASEGT. J was trimmed by 9 bases and V by 7 bases; bases with no gene match: 13. Written as DNA, the CDR3 is TGTGCCAGCAAAGGATCGCGGGGGGGCCCGGGTGAGCAGTTCTTC. Its protein is CASKGSRGGPGEQFF.

The CDR3 DNA is TGTGCCAGCAGTGACGGGTCGGGCAGGGAACGTGGCTACACCTTC. Encoded protein: CASSDGSGRERGYTF. The V and J genes are TRBV6-4 and TRBJ1-2; the D gene is possibly TRBD1 (5 bases). Per germline, CDR1 MRHNA and CDR2 SNTAGT. Trimming removed 2 bases from V and 7 bases from J, with 17 bases in between. This CDR3 is built from 15 residues.

CDR3 nucleotide sequence: TGTGCCAGCAGTGACAGCGGGTGGAATTCACCCCTCCACTTT. Translated, it gives CASSDSGWNSPLHF. This chain joins TRBV2 and TRBJ1-6; no firm D call. The CDR3 sequence is 14 residues long. Trimming stripped 3 bases from V and 7 bases from J, with 10 bases between. CDR1 is SNHLY and CDR2 is FYNNEI in the germline V gene.

The chain carries TRBV7-3 and TRBJ1-1; no clear D. The V end lost 5 bases, the J end lost 1 base, and 8 bases lay between the germline ends. Germline values: CDR1 SGHTA, CDR2 FQGTGA. The length of the CDR3 is 13 residues. In DNA form, the CDR3 reads TGTGCCAGCAGCCCCGACACGAACACTGAAGCTTTCTTT. It is translated as CASSPDTNTEAFF.

The chain has TRBV30 and TRBJ1-5; D perhaps matches TRBD1 (5 bases). The CDR3 covers 17 residues. Germline V gives CDR1 GTSNPN, CDR2 SVGIG (reference sequence). V dropped 1 base and J dropped 0 bases, with 16 bases sitting between them. The CDR3 DNA sequence: TGTGCCTGGAGTGAGCCAAGACAGAGAAGTAGCAATCAGCCCCAGCATTTT. This encodes CAWSEPRQRSSNQPQHF.

The chain employs TRBV7-8 and TRBJ1-4; no firm D call. The germline CDR1 and CDR2 sequences are SGHVS and FQNEAQ. The CDR3 is 16 residues long. The V end was cut by 5 bases, the J end by 2 bases, with 15 bases between. DNA for the CDR3: TGTGCCAGCAGCCTCCCTCGGGTGTTGACTAATGAAAAACTGTTTTTT. It translates to CASSLPRVLTNEKLFF.

The table lists this clone with a few counts. The chain carries TRBV7-2 and TRBJ2-2, with a weak D call TRBD2 (5 bases). CDR1 and CDR2 (germline): SGHTA, FQGNSA. The CDR3 sequence is 14 residues long. Trimming removed 4 bases from V and 3 bases from J, with 9 bases in between. The CDR3 bases are TGTGCCAGCAGCTCTTTAGCGTACACCGGGGAGCTGTTTTTT. Protein product: CASSSLAYTGELFF.

This chain uses TRBV5-1 with TRBJ1-1; weak D call: TRBD1 (6 bases). The CDR3 contains 15 residues. CDR1 is SGHRS, CDR2 YFSETQ, per germline. Trimming removed 1 base from V and 3 bases from J, with 13 bases in between. The CDR3 sequence: CASSLLAGVDTEAFF. CDR3 DNA sequence: TGCGCCAGCAGCTTGTTGGCAGGGGTTGACACTGAAGCTTTCTTT. The whole variable domain, filled in from reference TRBV5-1 and TRBJ1-1, reads KAGVTQTPRYLIKTRGQQVTLSCSPISGHRSVSWYQQTPGQGLQFLFEYFSETQRNKGNFPGRFSGRQFSNSRSEMNVSTLELGDSALYLCASSLLAGVDTEAFFGQGTRLTVV.

The chain combines TRBV7-2 with TRBJ2-7, with unresolved D. Germline V lookup: CDR1 SGHTA, CDR2 FQGNSA. The CDR3 consists of 15 residues. V was trimmed by 5 bases and J by 5 bases, leaving 19 bases between them. CDR3 protein: CASSQVGGSLNEQYF. For the CDR3, the DNA is TGTGCCAGCAGCCAAGTAGGTGGTTCTCTTAACGAGCAGTACTTC.

The chain recombines TRBV19 with TRBJ2-7; the match to TRBD1 covers 9 bases. Trimming took 8 bases from V and 7 from J; bases not matched to a gene: 6. The CDR3 contains 12 residues. The germline V gene encodes CDR1 LNHDA and CDR2 SQIVND (reference sequence). This CDR3 reads CASATGGSEQYV. The CDR3 region has the DNA TGTGCCAGTGCTACAGGGGGCTCAGAGCAGTACGTC.

The J gene is TRBJ2-5, the V gene TRBV7-2; 10 bases line up with TRBD2. The length of the CDR3 is 15 residues. The germline V gene encodes CDR1 SGHTA and CDR2 FQGNSA. V lost 5 bases, J lost 5 bases, and 8 bases stayed unmatched. CDR3 loop: CASSIQRGGRETQYF. CDR3 DNA sequence: TGTGCCAGCAGCATTCAGCGGGGGGGCCGGGAGACCCAGTACTTC.

CDR3: CASSLLEGTSETQYF. CDR3 nucleotide sequence: TGTGCCAGCAGCCTATTAGAGGGTACATCGGAGACCCAGTACTTC. J is TRBJ2-5 and V is TRBV7-2; D possibly corresponds to TRBD2 (5 bases). CDR1 is SGHTA, CDR2 FQGNSA, per germline. The ends were cut back, 5 bases at V and 5 bases at J, with 18 bases in the middle. The length of the CDR3 is 15 residues. Filled out from reference TRBV7-2 and TRBJ2-5, the complete variable domain reads GAGVSQSPSNKVTEKGKDVELRCDPISGHTALYWYRQSLGQGLEFLIYFQGNSAPDKSGLPSDRFSAERTGGSVSTLTIQRTQQEDSAVYLCASSLLEGTSETQYFGPGTRLLVL.

The genes are TRBV5-1 and TRBJ2-7; 8 bases are a match to TRBD1. The CDR3 has 14 residues. The germline V gene has CDR1 SGHRS and CDR2 YFSETQ. V was clipped by 1 base and J by 3 bases; unmatched bases: 3. In DNA form, the CDR3 reads TGCGCCAGCAGCTTGTCCACAGGGGGCTACGAGCAGTACTTC. Translation: CASSLSTGGYEQYF. The full variable domain, with the rest looked up from reference TRBV5-1 and TRBJ2-7, is KAGVTQTPRYLIKTRGQQVTLSCSPISGHRSVSWYQQTPGQGLQFLFEYFSETQRNKGNFPGRFSGRQFSNSRSEMNVSTLELGDSALYLCASSLSTGGYEQYFGPGTRLTVT.